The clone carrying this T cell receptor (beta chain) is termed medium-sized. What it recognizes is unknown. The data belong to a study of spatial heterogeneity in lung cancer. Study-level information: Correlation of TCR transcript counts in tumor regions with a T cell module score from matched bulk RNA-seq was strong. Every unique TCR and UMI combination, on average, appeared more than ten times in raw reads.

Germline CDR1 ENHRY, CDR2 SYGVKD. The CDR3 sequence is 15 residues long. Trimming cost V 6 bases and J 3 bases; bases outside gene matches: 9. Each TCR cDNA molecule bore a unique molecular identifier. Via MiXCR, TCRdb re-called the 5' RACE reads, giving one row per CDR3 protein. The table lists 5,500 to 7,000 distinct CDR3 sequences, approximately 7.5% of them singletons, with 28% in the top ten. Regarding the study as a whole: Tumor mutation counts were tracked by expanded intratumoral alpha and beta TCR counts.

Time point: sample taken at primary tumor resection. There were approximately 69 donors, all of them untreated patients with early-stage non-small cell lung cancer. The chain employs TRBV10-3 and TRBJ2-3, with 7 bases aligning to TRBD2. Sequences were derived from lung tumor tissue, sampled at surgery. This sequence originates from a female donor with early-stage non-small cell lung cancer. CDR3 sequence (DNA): TGTGCCATCAGATCGACAAGGGGAGGGACAGATACGCAGTATTTT. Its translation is CAIRSTRGGTDTQYF.